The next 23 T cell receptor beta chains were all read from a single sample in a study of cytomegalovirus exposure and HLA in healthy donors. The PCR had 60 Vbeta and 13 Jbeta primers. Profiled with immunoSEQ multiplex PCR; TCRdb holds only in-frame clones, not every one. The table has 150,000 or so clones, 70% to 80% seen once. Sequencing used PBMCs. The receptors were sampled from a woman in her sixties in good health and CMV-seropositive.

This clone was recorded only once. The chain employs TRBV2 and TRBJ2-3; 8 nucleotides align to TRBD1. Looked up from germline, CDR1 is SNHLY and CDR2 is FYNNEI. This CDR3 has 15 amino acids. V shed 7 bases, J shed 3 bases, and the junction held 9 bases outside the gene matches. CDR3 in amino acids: CASKYGQGGTDTQYF. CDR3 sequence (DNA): TGTGCCAGCAAGTACGGACAGGGAGGAACAGATACGCAGTATTTT.

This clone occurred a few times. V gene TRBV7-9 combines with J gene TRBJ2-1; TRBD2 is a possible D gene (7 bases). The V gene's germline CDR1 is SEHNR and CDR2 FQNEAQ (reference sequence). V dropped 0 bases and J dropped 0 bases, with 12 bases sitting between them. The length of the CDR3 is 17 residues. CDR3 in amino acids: CASSLAGGALSYNEQFF. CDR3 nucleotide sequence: TGTGCCAGCAGCTTAGCTGGGGGGGCCCTCTCCTACAATGAGCAGTTCTTC. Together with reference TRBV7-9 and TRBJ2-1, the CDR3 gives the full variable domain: DTGVSQNPRHKITKRGQNVTFRCDPISEHNRLYWYRQTLGQGPEFLTYFQNEAQLEKSRLLSDRFSAERPKGSFSTLEIQRTEQGDSAMYLCASSLAGGALSYNEQFFGPGTRLTVL.

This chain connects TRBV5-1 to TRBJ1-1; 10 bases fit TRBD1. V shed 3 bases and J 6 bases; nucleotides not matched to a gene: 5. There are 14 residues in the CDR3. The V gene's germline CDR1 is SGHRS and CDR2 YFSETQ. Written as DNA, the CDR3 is TGCGCCAGCAGCTCCGGCGGGACAGGGGCTGAAGCTTTCTTT. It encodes CASSSGGTGAEAFF.

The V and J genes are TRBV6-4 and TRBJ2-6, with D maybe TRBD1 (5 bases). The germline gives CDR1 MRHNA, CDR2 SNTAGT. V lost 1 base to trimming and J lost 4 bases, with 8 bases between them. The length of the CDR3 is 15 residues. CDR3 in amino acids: CASSDLGAGANVLTF. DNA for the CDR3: TGTGCCAGCAGTGACTTAGGGGCGGGGGCCAACGTCCTGACTTTC.

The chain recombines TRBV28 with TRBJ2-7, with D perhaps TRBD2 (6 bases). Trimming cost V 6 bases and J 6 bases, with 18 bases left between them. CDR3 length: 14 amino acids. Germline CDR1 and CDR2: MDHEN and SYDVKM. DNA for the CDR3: TGTGCCAGCAGCCCTCCCACTAGCTTGGTCGAGCAGTACTTC. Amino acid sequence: CASSPPTSLVEQYF.

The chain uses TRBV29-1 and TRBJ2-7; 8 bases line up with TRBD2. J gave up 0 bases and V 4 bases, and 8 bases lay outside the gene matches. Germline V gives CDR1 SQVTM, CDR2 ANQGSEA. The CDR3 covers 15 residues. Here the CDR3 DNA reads TGCAGCGTTGTTGATCCAGCGGGAGTCTCCTACGAGCAGTACTTC. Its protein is CSVVDPAGVSYEQYF.

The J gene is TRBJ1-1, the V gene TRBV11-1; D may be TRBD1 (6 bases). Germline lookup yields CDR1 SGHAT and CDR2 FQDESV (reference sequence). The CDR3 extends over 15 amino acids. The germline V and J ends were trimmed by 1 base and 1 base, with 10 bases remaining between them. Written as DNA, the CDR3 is TGTGCCAGCAGCTTAGTGAACAGGGCGAACACTGAAGCTTTCTTT. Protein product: CASSLVNRANTEAFF.

The CDR3 DNA sequence: TGTGCCAGCAGCCCCTCGGCAGGATCCCACGAGCAGTACTTC. Translated, it gives CASSPSAGSHEQYF. The V and J genes are TRBV28 and TRBJ2-7; no clear D. The CDR3 is 14 amino acids. Trimming took off 6 bases at V and 5 bases at J, with 17 bases between the two ends. Germline V gives CDR1 MDHEN, CDR2 SYDVKM.

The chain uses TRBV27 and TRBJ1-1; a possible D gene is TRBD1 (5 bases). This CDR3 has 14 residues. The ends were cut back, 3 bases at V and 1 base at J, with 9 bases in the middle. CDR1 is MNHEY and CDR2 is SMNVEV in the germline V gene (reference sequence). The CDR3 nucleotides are TGTGCCAGCAGTTTCGGGGGAAGGAACACTGAAGCTTTCTTT. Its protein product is CASSFGGRNTEAFF.

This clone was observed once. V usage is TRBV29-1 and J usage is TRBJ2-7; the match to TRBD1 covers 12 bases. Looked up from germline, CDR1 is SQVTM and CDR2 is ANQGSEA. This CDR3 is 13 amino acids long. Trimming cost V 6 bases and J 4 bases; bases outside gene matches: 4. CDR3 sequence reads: CSVGGQGAYEQYF. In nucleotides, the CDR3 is TGCAGCGTGGGGGGACAGGGGGCTTACGAGCAGTACTTC.

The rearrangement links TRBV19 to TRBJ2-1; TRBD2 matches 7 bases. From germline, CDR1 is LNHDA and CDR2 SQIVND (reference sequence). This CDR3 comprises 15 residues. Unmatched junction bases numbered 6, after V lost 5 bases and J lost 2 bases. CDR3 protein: CASSAGEGPYNEQFF. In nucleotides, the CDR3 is TGTGCCAGTAGTGCGGGGGAGGGGCCCTACAATGAGCAGTTCTTC. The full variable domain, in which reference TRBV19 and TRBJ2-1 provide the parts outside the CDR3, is DGGITQSPKYLFRKEGQNVTLSCEQNLNHDAMYWYRQDPGQGLRLIYYSQIVNDFQKGDIAEGYSVSREKKESFPLTVTSAQKNPTAFYLCASSAGEGPYNEQFFGPGTRLTVL.

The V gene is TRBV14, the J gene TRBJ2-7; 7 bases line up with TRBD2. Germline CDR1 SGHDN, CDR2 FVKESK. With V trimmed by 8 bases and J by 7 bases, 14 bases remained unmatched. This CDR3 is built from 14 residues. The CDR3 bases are TGTGCCAGCCGAAGGAGCGCGGGAGTATCGGAGCAGTACTTC. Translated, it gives CASRRSAGVSEQYF.

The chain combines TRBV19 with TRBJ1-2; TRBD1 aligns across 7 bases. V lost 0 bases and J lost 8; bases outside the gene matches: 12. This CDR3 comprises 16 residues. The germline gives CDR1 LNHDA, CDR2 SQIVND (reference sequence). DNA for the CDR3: TGTGCCAGTAGTATAGACCCGGGACGACAGGGTAGCGGCTACACCTTC. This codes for CASSIDPGRQGSGYTF.

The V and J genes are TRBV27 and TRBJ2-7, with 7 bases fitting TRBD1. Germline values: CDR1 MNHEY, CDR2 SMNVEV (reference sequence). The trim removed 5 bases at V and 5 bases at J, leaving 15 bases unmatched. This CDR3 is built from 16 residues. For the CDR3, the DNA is TGTGCCAGCAGTCTATTCACCGGGACAGTCCCCAACGAGCAGTACTTC. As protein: CASSLFTGTVPNEQYF.

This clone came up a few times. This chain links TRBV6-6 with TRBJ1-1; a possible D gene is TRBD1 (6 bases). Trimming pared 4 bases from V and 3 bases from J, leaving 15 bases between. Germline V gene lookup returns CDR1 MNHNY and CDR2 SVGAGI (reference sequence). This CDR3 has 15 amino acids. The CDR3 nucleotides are TGTGCCAGCAGTTCCATAACAGGGAGGGACACTGAAGCTTTCTTT. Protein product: CASSSITGRDTEAFF.

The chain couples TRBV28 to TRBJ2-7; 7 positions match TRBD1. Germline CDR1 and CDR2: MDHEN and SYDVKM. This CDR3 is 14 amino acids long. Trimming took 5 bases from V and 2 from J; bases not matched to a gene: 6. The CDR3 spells CASSRTGQTYEQYF. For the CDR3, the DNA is TGTGCCAGCAGTCGGACAGGCCAGACCTACGAGCAGTACTTC.

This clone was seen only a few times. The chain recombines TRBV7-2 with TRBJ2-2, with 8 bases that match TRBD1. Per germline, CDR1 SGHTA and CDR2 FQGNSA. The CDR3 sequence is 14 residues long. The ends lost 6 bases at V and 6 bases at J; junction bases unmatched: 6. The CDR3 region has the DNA TGTGCCAGCAGACTAGACAGGGGTCCCGGGGAGCTGTTTTTT. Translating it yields CASRLDRGPGELFF.

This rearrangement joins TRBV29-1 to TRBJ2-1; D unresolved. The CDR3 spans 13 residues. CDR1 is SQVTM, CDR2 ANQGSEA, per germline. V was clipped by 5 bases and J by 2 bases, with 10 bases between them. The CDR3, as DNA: TGCAGCGTTTTAAGGAGTACCTACAATGAGCAGTTCTTC. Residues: CSVLRSTYNEQFF.

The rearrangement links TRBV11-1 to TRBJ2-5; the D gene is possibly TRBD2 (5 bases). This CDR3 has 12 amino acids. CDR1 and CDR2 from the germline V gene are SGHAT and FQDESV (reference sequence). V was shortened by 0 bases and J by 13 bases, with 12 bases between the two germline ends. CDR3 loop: CASSLAGGGAYF. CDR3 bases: TGTGCCAGCAGCTTAGCCGGCGGAGGTGCGTACTTC.

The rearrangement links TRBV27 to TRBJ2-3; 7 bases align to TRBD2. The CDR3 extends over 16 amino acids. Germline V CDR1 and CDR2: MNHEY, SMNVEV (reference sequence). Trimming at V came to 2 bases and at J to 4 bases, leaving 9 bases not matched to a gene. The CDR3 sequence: CASSLSFGRRADTQYF. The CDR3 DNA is TGTGCCAGCAGTTTAAGTTTCGGGAGGCGGGCAGATACGCAGTATTTT.

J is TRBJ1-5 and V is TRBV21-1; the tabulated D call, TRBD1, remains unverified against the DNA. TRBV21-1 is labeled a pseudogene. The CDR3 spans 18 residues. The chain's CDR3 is CASSKSCRWVYSNQPQHF. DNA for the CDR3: TGTGCCAGCAGCAAATCGTGCAGGTGGGTCTATAGCAATCAGCCCCAGCATTTT.

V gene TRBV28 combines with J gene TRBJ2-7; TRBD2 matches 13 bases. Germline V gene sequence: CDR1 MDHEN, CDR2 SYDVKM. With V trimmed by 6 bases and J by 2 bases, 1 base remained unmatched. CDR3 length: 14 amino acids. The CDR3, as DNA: TGTGCCAGCAGGGGACTAGCGGGACCCTACGAGCAGTACTTC. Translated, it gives CASRGLAGPYEQYF.

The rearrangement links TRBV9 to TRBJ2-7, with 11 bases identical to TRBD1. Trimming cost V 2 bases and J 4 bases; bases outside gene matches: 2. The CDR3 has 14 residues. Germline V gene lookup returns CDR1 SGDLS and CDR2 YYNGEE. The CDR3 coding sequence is TGTGCCAGCAGCGTGGACAGGGGGCCTTACGAGCAGTACTTC. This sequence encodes CASSVDRGPYEQYF.